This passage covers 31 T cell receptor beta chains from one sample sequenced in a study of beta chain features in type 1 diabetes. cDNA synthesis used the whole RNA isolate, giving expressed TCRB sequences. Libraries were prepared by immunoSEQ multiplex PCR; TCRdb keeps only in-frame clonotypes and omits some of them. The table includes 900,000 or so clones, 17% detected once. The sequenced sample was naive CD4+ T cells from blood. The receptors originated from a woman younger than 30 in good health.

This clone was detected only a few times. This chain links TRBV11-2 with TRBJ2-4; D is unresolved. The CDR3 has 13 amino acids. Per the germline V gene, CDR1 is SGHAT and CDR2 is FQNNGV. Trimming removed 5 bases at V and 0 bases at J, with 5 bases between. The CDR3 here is CASSQVAKNIQYF. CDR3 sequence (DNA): TGTGCCAGCAGCCAAGTAGCCAAAAACATTCAGTACTTC.

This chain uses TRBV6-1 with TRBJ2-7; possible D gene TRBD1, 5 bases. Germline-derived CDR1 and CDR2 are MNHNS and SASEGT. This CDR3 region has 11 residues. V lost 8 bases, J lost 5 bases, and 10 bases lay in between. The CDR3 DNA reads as TGTGCCAGCCAGGGTTCCAACGAGCAGTACTTC. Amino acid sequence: CASQGSNEQYF.

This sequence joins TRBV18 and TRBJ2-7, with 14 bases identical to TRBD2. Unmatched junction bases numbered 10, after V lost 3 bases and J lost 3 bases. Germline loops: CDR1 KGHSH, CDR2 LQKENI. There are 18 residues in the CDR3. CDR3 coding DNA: TGTGCCAGCTCACCCCCGACTAGCGGGAGGGCCCTCGGCTACGAGCAGTACTTC. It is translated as CASSPPTSGRALGYEQYF. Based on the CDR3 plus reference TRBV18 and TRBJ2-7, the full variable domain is NAGVMQNPRHLVRRRGQEARLRCSPMKGHSHVYWYRQLPEEGLKFMVYLQKENIIDESGMPKERFSAEFPKEGPSILRIQQVVRGDSAAYFCASSPPTSGRALGYEQYFGPGTRLTVT.

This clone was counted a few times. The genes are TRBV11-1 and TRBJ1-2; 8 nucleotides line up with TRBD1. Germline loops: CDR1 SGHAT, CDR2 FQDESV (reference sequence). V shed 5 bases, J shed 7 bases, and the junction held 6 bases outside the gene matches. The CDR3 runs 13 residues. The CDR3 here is CASSARDRLGYTF. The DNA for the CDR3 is TGTGCCAGCAGCGCCCGGGACAGGCTTGGCTACACCTTC.

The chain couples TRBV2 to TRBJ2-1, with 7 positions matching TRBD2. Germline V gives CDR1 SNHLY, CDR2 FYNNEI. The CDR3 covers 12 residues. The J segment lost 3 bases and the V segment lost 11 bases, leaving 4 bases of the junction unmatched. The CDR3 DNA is TGTGCCCAGGGAGGGGTCTACAATGAGCAGTTCTTC. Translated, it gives CAQGGVYNEQFF.

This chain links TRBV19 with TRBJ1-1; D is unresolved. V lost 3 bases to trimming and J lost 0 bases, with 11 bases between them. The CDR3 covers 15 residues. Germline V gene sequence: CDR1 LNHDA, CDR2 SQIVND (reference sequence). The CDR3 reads CASSMGFHVNTEAFF. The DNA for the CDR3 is TGTGCCAGTAGTATGGGGTTTCACGTGAACACTGAAGCTTTCTTT.

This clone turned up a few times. CDR3 in DNA: TGTGCCAGTAGTTCCGGTTACTCCTACAATGAGCAGTTCTTC. Its protein product is CASSSGYSYNEQFF. The chain has TRBV19 and TRBJ2-1; no definite D call. Looked up from germline, CDR1 is LNHDA and CDR2 is SQIVND (reference sequence). The CDR3 loop spans 14 amino acids. Trimming took 5 bases from V and 0 from J, leaving 8 bases between them.

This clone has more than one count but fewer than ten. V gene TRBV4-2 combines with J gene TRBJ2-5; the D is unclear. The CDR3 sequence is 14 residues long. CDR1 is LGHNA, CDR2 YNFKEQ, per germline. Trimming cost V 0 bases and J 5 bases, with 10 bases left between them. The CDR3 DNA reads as TGTGCCAGCAGCCAAGATCTCTTGCTCGAGACCCAGTACTTC. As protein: CASSQDLLLETQYF.

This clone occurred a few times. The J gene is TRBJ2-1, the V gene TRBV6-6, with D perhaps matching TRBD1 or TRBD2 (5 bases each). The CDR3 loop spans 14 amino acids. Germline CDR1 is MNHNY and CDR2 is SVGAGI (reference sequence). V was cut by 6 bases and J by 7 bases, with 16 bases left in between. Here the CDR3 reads CASSLIRGENEQFF. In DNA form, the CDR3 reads TGTGCCAGCAGCCTGATAAGAGGGGAGAATGAGCAGTTCTTC.

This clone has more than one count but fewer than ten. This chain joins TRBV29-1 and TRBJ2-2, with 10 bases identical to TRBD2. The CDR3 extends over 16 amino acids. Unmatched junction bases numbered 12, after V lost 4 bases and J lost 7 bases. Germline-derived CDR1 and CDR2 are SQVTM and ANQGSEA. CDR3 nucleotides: TGCAGCGTTGCCCCTAGCGGGAGTCCCTCCCTCGGGGAGCTGTTTTTT. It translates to CSVAPSGSPSLGELFF.

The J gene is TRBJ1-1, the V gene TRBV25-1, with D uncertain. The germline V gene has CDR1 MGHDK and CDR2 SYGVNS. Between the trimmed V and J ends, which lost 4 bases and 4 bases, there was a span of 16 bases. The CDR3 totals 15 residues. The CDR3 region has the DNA TGTGCCAGCAGTGGGCCGAAACAGCCGCCCACTGAAGCTTTCTTT. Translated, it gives CASSGPKQPPTEAFF. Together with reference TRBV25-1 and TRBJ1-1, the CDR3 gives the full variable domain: EADIYQTPRYLVIGTGKKITLECSQTMGHDKMYWYQQDPGMELHLIHYSYGVNSTEKGDLSSESTVSRIRTEHFPLTLESARPSHTSQYLCASSGPKQPPTEAFFGQGTRLTVV.

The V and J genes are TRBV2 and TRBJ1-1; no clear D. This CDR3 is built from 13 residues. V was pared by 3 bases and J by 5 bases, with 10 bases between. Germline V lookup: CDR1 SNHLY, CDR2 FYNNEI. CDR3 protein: CASSDSPITEAFF. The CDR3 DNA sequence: TGTGCCAGCAGTGATTCCCCGATAACTGAAGCTTTCTTT.

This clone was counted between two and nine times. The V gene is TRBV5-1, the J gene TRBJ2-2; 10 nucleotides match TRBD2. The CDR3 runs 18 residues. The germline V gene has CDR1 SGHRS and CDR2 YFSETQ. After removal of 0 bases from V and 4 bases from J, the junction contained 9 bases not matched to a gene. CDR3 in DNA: TGCGCCAGCAGCTTGGTACTAGCGGGAATACGGGGCACCGGGGAGCTGTTTTTT. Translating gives CASSLVLAGIRGTGELFF.

The CDR3 loop is CASSIGDLLSGANVLTF. As DNA, the CDR3 is TGTGCCAGTAGTATTGGGGACTTACTCTCTGGGGCCAACGTCCTGACTTTC. The gene calls are TRBV19 and TRBJ2-6; TRBD2 is a possible D gene (6 bases). The CDR3 length is 17 residues. Germline V CDR1 and CDR2: LNHDA, SQIVND (reference sequence). V was cut by 3 bases and J by 0 bases, with 12 bases left in between.

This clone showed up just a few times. The CDR3, as DNA: TGTGCCAGCAGTTTATTAGACAGGATAGGCTATGGCTACACCTTC. It encodes CASSLLDRIGYGYTF. The gene calls are TRBV28 and TRBJ1-2; weak D call: TRBD1 (6 bases). V was clipped by 1 base and J by 4 bases, with 13 bases between them. The CDR3 consists of 15 residues. CDR1 and CDR2 (germline): MDHEN, SYDVKM.

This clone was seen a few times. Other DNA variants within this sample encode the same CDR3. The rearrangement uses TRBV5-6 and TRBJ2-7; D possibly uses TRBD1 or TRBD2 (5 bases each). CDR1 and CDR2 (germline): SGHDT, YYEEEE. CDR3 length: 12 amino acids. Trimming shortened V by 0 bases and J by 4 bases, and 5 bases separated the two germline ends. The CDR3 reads CASSLGGYEQYF. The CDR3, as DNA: TGTGCCAGCAGCTTGGGGGGGTACGAGCAGTACTTC.

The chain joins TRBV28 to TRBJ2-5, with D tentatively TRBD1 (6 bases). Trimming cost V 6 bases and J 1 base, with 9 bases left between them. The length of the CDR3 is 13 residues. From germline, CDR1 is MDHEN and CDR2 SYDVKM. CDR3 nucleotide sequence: TGTGCCAGCAGAGGGACATTCCAAGAGACCCAGTACTTC. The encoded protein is CASRGTFQETQYF.

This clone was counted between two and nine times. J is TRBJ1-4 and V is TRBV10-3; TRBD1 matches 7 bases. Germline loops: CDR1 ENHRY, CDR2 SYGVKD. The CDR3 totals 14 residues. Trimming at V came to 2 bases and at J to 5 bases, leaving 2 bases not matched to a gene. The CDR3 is CAISEGTVNEKLFF. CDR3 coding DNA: TGTGCCATCAGTGAGGGGACAGTGAATGAAAAACTGTTTTTT.

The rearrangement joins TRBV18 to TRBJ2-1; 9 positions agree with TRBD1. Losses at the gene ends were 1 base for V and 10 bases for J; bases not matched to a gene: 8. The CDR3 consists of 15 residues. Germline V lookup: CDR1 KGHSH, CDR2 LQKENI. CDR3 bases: TGTGCCAGCTCACCACAGGGACAGGGTTCAAAGGAGCAGTTCTTC. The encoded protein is CASSPQGQGSKEQFF.

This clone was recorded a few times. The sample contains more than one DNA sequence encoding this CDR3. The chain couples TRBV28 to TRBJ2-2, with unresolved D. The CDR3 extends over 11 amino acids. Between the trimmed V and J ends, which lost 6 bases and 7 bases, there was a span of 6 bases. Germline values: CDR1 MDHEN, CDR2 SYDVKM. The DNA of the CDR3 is TGTGCCAGCAGCAGAAGCGGGGAGCTGTTTTTT. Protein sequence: CASSRSGELFF.

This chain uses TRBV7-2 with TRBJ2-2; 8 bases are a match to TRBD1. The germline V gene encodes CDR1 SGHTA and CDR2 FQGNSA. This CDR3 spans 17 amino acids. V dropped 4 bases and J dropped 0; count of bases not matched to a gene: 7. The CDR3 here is CASSSHLQGANTGELFF. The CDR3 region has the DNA TGTGCCAGCAGCTCCCACTTACAGGGGGCGAACACCGGGGAGCTGTTTTTT.

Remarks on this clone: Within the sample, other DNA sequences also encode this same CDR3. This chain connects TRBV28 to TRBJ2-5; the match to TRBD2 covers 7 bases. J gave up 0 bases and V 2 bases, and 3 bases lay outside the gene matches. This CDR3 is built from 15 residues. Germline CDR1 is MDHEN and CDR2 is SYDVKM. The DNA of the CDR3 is TGTGCCAGCAGTTTAGCGGGAGCCAACCAAGAGACCCAGTACTTC. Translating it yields CASSLAGANQETQYF. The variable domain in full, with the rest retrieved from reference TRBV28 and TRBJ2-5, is DVKVTQSSRYLVKRTGEKVFLECVQDMDHENMFWYRQDPGLGLRLIYFSYDVKMKEKGDIPEGYSVSREKKERFSLILESASTNQTSMYLCASSLAGANQETQYFGPGTRLLVL.

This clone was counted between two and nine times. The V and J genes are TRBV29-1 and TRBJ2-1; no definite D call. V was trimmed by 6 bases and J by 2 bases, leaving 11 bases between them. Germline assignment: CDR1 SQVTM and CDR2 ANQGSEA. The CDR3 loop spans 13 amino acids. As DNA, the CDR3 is TGCAGCGTCCTAAGGGCCCCCTACAATGAGCAGTTCTTC. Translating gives CSVLRAPYNEQFF.

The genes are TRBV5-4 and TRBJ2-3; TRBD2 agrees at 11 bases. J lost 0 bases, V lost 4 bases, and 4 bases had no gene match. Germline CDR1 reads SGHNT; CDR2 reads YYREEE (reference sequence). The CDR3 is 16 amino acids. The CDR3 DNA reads TGTGCCAGCAGCGGCGGGACTAGCGGTAGCACAGATACGCAGTATTTT. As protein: CASSGGTSGSTDTQYF.

The CDR3 protein is CASSMFYGYTF. As DNA, the CDR3 is TGTGCCAGTAGTATGTTCTATGGCTACACCTTC. J is TRBJ1-2 and V is TRBV19; D ambiguous. Germline CDR1 and CDR2: LNHDA and SQIVND (reference sequence). Trimming cost V 3 bases and J 4 bases, with 3 bases left between them. There are 11 residues in the CDR3.

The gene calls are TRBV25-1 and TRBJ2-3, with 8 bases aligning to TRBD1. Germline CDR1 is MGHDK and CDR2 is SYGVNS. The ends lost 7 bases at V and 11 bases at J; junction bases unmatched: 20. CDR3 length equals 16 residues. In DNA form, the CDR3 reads TGTGCCAGCAATGACTCCGGGACAGGCCGTAGGGGGAGGCAGTATTTT. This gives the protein CASNDSGTGRRGRQYF. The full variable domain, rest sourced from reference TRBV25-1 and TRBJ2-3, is EADIYQTPRYLVIGTGKKITLECSQTMGHDKMYWYQQDPGMELHLIHYSYGVNSTEKGDLSSESTVSRIRTEHFPLTLESARPSHTSQYLCASNDSGTGRRGRQYFGPGTRLTVL.

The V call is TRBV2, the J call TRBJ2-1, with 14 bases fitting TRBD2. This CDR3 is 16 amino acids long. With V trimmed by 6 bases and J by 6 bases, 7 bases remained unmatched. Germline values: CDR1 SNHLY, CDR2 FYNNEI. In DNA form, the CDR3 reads TGTGCCAGCAGCTTCACCGGACTAGCGGGAGGCAATGAGCAGTTCTTC. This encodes CASSFTGLAGGNEQFF.

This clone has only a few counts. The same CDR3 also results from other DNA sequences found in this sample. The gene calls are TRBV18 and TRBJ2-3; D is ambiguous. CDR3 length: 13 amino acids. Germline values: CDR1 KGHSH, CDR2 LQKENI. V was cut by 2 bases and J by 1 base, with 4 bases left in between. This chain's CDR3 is CASSPSGTDTQYF. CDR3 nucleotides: TGTGCCAGCTCACCATCGGGCACAGATACGCAGTATTTT.

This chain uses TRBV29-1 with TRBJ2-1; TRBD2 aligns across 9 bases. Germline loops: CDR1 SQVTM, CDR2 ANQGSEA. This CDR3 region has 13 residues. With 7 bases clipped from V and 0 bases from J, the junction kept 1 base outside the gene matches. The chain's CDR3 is CSGGLASYNEQFF. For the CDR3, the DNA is TGCAGCGGGGGACTAGCCTCCTACAATGAGCAGTTCTTC.

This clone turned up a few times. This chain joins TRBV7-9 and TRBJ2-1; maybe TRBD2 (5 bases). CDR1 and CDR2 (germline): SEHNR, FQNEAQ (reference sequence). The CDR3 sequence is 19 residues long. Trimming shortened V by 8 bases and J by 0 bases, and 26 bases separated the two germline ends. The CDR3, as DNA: TGTGCCAGCTACGGATCCCTTTCAGCGGCCATAGGCTCCTACAATGAGCAGTTCTTC. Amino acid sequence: CASYGSLSAAIGSYNEQFF.

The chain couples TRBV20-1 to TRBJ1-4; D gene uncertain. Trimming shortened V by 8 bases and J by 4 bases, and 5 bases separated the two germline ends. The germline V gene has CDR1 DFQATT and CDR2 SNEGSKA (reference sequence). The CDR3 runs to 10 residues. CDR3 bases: TGCAGTACCTTTAATGAAAAACTGTTTTTT. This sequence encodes CSTFNEKLFF.